The 21 T cell receptor beta chains below all came from one sample that was sequenced in a study of blood T cell repertoires in COVID-19. TCRdb's table, derived via immunoSEQ multiplex PCR, lists solely in-frame clones and lacks some. The profile covers approximately 300,000 clones, with around 88% appearing a single time and 0.75% to 0.9% taken by the ten largest. The sequencing sample was made of peripheral blood. Receptors were obtained from a young man with acute or convalescent COVID-19.

The chain has TRBV29-1 and TRBJ1-4, with D unclear. From germline, CDR1 is SQVTM and CDR2 ANQGSEA. Trimming removed 7 bases at V and 11 bases at J, with 20 bases between. The CDR3 sequence is 13 residues long. CDR3 sequence (DNA): TGCAGCGCTAAAACAGTGGGAGGTGGGAAACTGTTTTTT. The encoded protein is CSAKTVGGGKLFF.

The CDR3 loop reads CASRESVWGPNVLTF. The CDR3 DNA is TGTGCCAGCAGGGAGTCGGTATGGGGCCCCAACGTCCTGACTTTC. V and J are TRBV28 and TRBJ2-6; a weak D match, TRBD1 (5 bases). The CDR3 spans 15 residues. With 6 bases removed from V and 8 bases from J, the gap between germline ends came to 17 bases. CDR1 is MDHEN and CDR2 is SYDVKM in the germline V gene. Combining the CDR3 with reference TRBV28 and TRBJ2-6 gives the whole variable domain DVKVTQSSRYLVKRTGEKVFLECVQDMDHENMFWYRQDPGLGLRLIYFSYDVKMKEKGDIPEGYSVSREKKERFSLILESASTNQTSMYLCASRESVWGPNVLTFGAGSRLTVL.

The chain is built from TRBV9 and TRBJ2-2, with a possible D match to TRBD2 (6 bases). The V end lost 6 bases, the J end lost 4 bases, and 10 bases lay between the germline ends. CDR3 size: 13 residues. Germline loops: CDR1 SGDLS, CDR2 YYNGEE. The CDR3 sequence is CASKFGGTGELFF. CDR3 nucleotides: TGTGCCAGCAAGTTCGGGGGCACCGGGGAGCTGTTTTTT.

This chain uses TRBV2 with TRBJ2-5; 8 bases are shared with TRBD1. This CDR3 has 12 amino acids. V shed 3 bases, J shed 14 bases, and the junction held 8 bases outside the gene matches. Germline CDR1 is SNHLY and CDR2 is FYNNEI. CDR3 region: CASSEGWGQAYF. CDR3 DNA: TGTGCCAGCAGTGAGGGGTGGGGACAGGCCTACTTC.

V and J are TRBV4-2 and TRBJ2-3; no clear D gene. The CDR3 totals 17 residues. The germline V and J ends were trimmed by 0 bases and 0 bases, with 13 bases remaining between them. Per germline, CDR1 LGHNA and CDR2 YNFKEQ. For the CDR3, the DNA is TGTGCCAGCAGCCAAGATACGAGGCCGCCTAGCACAGATACGCAGTATTTT. Translation: CASSQDTRPPSTDTQYF.

The gene calls are TRBV27 and TRBJ1-6; TRBD1 matches 12 bases. Germline V gives CDR1 MNHEY, CDR2 SMNVEV (reference sequence). V was pared by 3 bases and J by 10 bases, with 10 bases of the junction left unmatched. There are 17 residues in the CDR3. The CDR3 DNA reads TGTGCCAGCAGTTTTAAGGGACAGGGGGCCAGTGGGTCACCCCTCCACTTT. Translated: CASSFKGQGASGSPLHF.

The chain carries TRBV29-1 and TRBJ1-1; D is unresolved. This CDR3 has 13 residues. In germline, CDR1 is SQVTM, CDR2 ANQGSEA. Trimming removed 1 base at V and 5 bases at J, with 11 bases between. CDR3 bases: TGCAGCGTTGAAGGGCAGAGGATGACTGAAGCTTTCTTT. It translates to CSVEGQRMTEAFF.

The chain is built from TRBV2 and TRBJ1-5, with D unclear. Germline CDR1 SNHLY, CDR2 FYNNEI. This CDR3 region has 13 residues. V was shortened by 4 bases and J by 4 bases, with 8 bases between the two germline ends. The CDR3 reads CASSVPRNQPQHF. In nucleotides, the CDR3 is TGTGCCAGCAGTGTTCCCCGGAATCAGCCCCAGCATTTT.

This clone has just a few counts. CDR3 residues: CASSLRDRVYSEQFF. CDR3 nucleotides: TGTGCCAGCAGCCTCCGGGACAGGGTTTATAGTGAGCAGTTCTTC. The V call is TRBV7-9, the J call TRBJ2-1; 9 bases agree with TRBD1. Trimming cost V 5 bases and J 9 bases; bases outside gene matches: 11. Germline loops: CDR1 SEHNR, CDR2 FQNEAQ (reference sequence). This CDR3 spans 15 amino acids. Full variable domain (missing parts from reference TRBV7-9 and TRBJ2-1): DTGVSQNPRHKITKRGQNVTFRCDPISEHNRLYWYRQTLGQGPEFLTYFQNEAQLEKSRLLSDRFSAERPKGSFSTLEIQRTEQGDSAMYLCASSLRDRVYSEQFFGPGTRLTVL.

The chain combines TRBV5-5 with TRBJ1-3; a possible D gene is TRBD1 (6 bases). V was shortened by 4 bases and J by 4 bases, with 18 bases between the two germline ends. Germline V gene lookup returns CDR1 SGHKS and CDR2 YYEKEE (reference sequence). The CDR3 sequence is 16 residues long. Written as DNA, the CDR3 is TGTGCCAGCAGCCAGCAAACCGGGACAACGGGAAACACCATATATTTT. This codes for CASSQQTGTTGNTIYF.

This sequence joins TRBV3-1 (or the pseudogene TRBV3-2) and TRBJ2-5; 9 bases line up with TRBD2. The germline gives CDR1 LGHDT, CDR2 YNNKEL (reference sequence). V dropped 4 bases and J dropped 5; count of bases not matched to a gene: 8. CDR3 length: 15 residues. The CDR3 DNA is TGTGCCAGCAGCCCGGGAATAGCGGGGGTTGAGACCCAGTACTTC. Its translation: CASSPGIAGVETQYF.

The chain links TRBV27 to TRBJ2-3, with 13 bases matching TRBD2. In germline, CDR1 is MNHEY, CDR2 SMNVEV (reference sequence). The CDR3 consists of 19 residues. V lost 6 bases to trimming and J lost 2 bases; unmatched junction nucleotides: 14. The CDR3 DNA reads TGTGCCAGCAGGGAGTCAAATCCGGGACTAGCGGGAACCACAGATACGCAGTATTTT. Amino acids: CASRESNPGLAGTTDTQYF.

This sequence joins TRBV9 and TRBJ2-7, with D possibly matching TRBD2 (6 bases). Trimming cost V 0 bases and J 0 bases, with 7 bases left between them. Germline V gene sequence: CDR1 SGDLS, CDR2 YYNGEE. The CDR3 extends over 14 amino acids. CDR3 sequence reads: CASSVGAGSYEQYF. The CDR3 nucleotides are TGTGCCAGCAGCGTAGGAGCGGGCTCCTACGAGCAGTACTTC. The full variable domain, its missing parts supplied by reference TRBV9 and TRBJ2-7, is DSGVTQTPKHLITATGQRVTLRCSPRSGDLSVYWYQQSLDQGLQFLIQYYNGEERAKGNILERFSAQQFPDLHSELNLSSLELGDSALYFCASSVGAGSYEQYFGPGTRLTVT.

The rearrangement joins TRBV11-2 to TRBJ2-7; D perhaps matches TRBD1 (5 bases). The germline V gene has CDR1 SGHAT and CDR2 FQNNGV. There are 13 residues in the CDR3. V shed 0 bases and J shed 6 bases, with 9 bases lying between them. CDR3 sequence reads: CASSLEAGREQYF. The CDR3 DNA is TGTGCCAGCAGCTTAGAGGCAGGGCGCGAGCAGTACTTC. Using reference TRBV11-2 and TRBJ2-7 for the parts outside the CDR3, the full variable domain is EAGVAQSPRYKIIEKRQSVAFWCNPISGHATLYWYQQILGQGPKLLIQFQNNGVVDDSQLPKDRFSAERLKGVDSTLKIQPAKLEDSAVYLCASSLEAGREQYFGPGTRLTVT.

This chain joins TRBV28 and TRBJ1-2; D call uncertain. The CDR3 consists of 16 residues. V lost 6 bases and J 4 bases, leaving 21 bases between the germline ends. CDR1 and CDR2 from the germline V gene are MDHEN and SYDVKM. Here the CDR3 reads CASSPEGVGLIYGYTF. DNA for the CDR3: TGTGCCAGCAGCCCTGAGGGTGTAGGGCTGATCTATGGCTACACCTTC.

V and J are TRBV30 and TRBJ2-5, with a weak D call TRBD2 (6 bases). Germline loops: CDR1 GTSNPN, CDR2 SVGIG (reference sequence). CDR3 length equals 16 residues. The V end lost 5 bases, the J end lost 5 bases, and 24 bases lay between the germline ends. The CDR3: CAWAEGLNFRRETQYF. The CDR3 DNA sequence: TGTGCCTGGGCCGAGGGACTTAACTTCAGGAGGGAGACCCAGTACTTC.

The chain is built from TRBV5-1 and TRBJ2-3, with D maybe TRBD2 (5 bases). Germline loops: CDR1 SGHRS, CDR2 YFSETQ. CDR3 length: 15 residues. V was trimmed by 5 bases and J by 0 bases, leaving 13 bases between them. In DNA, the CDR3 is TGCGCCAGCAGTGGGAGCCTGGCCAGCACAGATACGCAGTATTTT. This translates into CASSGSLASTDTQYF. Looking up the rest from reference TRBV5-1 and TRBJ2-3 gives the full variable domain: KAGVTQTPRYLIKTRGQQVTLSCSPISGHRSVSWYQQTPGQGLQFLFEYFSETQRNKGNFPGRFSGRQFSNSRSEMNVSTLELGDSALYLCASSGSLASTDTQYFGPGTRLTVL.

The chain employs TRBV11-2 and TRBJ1-3; D is undetermined. This CDR3 has 12 amino acids. V lost 4 bases and J lost 4, with 5 bases in between. The V gene's germline CDR1 is SGHAT and CDR2 FQNNGV. The CDR3 DNA reads TGTGCCAGCAGCTCCCTCGGAAACACCATATATTTT. This codes for CASSSLGNTIYF.

The chain recombines TRBV14 with TRBJ2-3; D unclear. V was pared by 0 bases and J by 0 bases, with 13 bases between. The CDR3 is 17 amino acids. CDR1 is SGHDN, CDR2 FVKESK, per germline. The CDR3 bases are TGTGCCAGCAGCCAAGATTGGGCGCTTTCCAGCACAGATACGCAGTATTTT. Translation gives CASSQDWALSSTDTQYF. The whole variable domain, remainder taken from reference TRBV14 and TRBJ2-3, is EAGVTQFPSHSVIEKGQTVTLRCDPISGHDNLYWYRRVMGKEIKFLLHFVKESKQDESGMPNNRFLAERTGGTYSTLKVQPAELEDSGVYFCASSQDWALSSTDTQYFGPGTRLTVL.

The chain recombines TRBV28 with TRBJ1-2; 8 bases are shared with TRBD1. The CDR3 is 14 residues long. Trimming at V came to 2 bases and at J to 8 bases, leaving 7 bases not matched to a gene. Germline V gives CDR1 MDHEN, CDR2 SYDVKM. DNA for the CDR3: TGTGCCAGCAGTTTAATCGACAGGGGTGGGGGCTACACCTTC. This translates into CASSLIDRGGGYTF.

The rearrangement links TRBV27 to TRBJ2-3, with a tentative D call TRBD1 (5 bases). From germline, CDR1 is MNHEY and CDR2 SMNVEV (reference sequence). V dropped 6 bases and J dropped 0 bases, with 16 bases sitting between them. The CDR3 has 16 amino acids. The CDR3 spells CASRRQTLSSTDTQYF. In DNA form, the CDR3 reads TGTGCCAGCAGAAGACAGACTCTATCTAGCACAGATACGCAGTATTTT.